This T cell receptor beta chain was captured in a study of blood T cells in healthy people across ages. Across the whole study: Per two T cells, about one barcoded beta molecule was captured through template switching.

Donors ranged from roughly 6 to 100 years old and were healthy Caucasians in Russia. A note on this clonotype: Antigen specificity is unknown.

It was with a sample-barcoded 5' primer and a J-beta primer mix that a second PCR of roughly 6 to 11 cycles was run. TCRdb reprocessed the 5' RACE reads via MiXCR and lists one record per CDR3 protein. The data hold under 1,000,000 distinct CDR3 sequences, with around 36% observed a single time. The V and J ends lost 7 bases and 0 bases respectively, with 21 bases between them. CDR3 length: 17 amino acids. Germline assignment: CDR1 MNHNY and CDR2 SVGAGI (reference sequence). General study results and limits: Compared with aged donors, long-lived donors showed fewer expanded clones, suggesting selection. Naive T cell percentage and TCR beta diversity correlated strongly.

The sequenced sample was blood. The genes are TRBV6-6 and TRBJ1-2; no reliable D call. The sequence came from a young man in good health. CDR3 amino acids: CASTQTHWATANYGYTF. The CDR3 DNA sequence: TGTGCCAGCACCCAAACCCATTGGGCAACTGCTAACTATGGCTACACCTTC.